The 22 T cell receptor beta chains in this list originate from one sample, sequenced in a study of low-dose radiotherapy and immunotherapy resistance in tumors. cDNA synthesis used a TRAV/TRBV-specific primer set for both chains. Both a constant-region primer and a V-primer adapter served to amplify TCRs across around 20 PCR cycles. In TCRdb, the reads were re-called with MiXCR into one record per CDR3 protein. Among over 9,500 distinct CDR3 sequences listed, 65% were seen once. Receptors originate from a human donor with advanced metastatic prostate, ovarian, gallbladder or colorectal cancer (not recorded which). This table probably holds off-target reads from a library built for another chain.

The chain is built from TRBV5-4 and TRBJ2-7; 9 nucleotides align to TRBD1. CDR3 length: 14 amino acids. Germline V gives CDR1 SGHNT, CDR2 YYREEE (reference sequence). Germline trimming cut 1 base from V and 4 bases from J; bases unmatched to any gene: 3. The chain's CDR3 is CASSLTGGGYEQYF. In DNA form, the CDR3 reads TGTGCCAGCAGCTTGACAGGGGGCGGGTACGAGCAGTACTTC.

The gene calls are TRBV14 and TRBJ1-3; 8 bases are shared with TRBD1. The CDR3 is 17 residues long. The junction had 9 bases not matched to a gene; V was cut back by 1 base and J by 4 bases. Germline CDR1 SGHDN, CDR2 FVKESK. The CDR3 DNA sequence: TGTGCCAGCAGCCAAGTTGGTCTCAGGGGGCAAGGAAACACCATATATTTT. The encoded protein is CASSQVGLRGQGNTIYF.

The J gene is TRBJ1-1, the V gene TRBV5-4; D is uncertain. Germline V gene sequence: CDR1 SGHNT, CDR2 YYREEE (reference sequence). V was clipped by 0 bases and J by 1 base, with 10 bases between them. This CDR3 has 15 residues. CDR3 in amino acids: CASSLEVLQNTEAFF. CDR3 sequence (DNA): TGTGCCAGCAGCTTGGAGGTGCTGCAGAACACTGAAGCTTTCTTT.

The chain links TRBV28 to TRBJ2-1, with 8 bases identical to TRBD1. Germline V gives CDR1 MDHEN, CDR2 SYDVKM. Unmatched junction bases numbered 10, after V lost 5 bases and J lost 4 bases. The CDR3 consists of 16 residues. CDR3 residues: CASSRRTGHVYNEQFF. Here the CDR3 DNA reads TGTGCCAGCAGTCGTCGGACAGGGCACGTTTACAATGAGCAGTTCTTC.

The chain uses TRBV12-3 or TRBV12-4 and TRBJ1-5, with 7 bases identical to TRBD1. Trimming removed 0 bases from V and 6 bases from J; junction bases left unmatched: 8. The CDR3 contains 16 residues. CDR3 region: CASSLAYVQGGQPQHF. The CDR3, as DNA: TGTGCCAGCAGTTTAGCTTATGTGCAGGGGGGTCAGCCCCAGCATTTT.

This clonotype occurred a few times. The chain combines TRBV7-2 with TRBJ2-7, with a weak D call TRBD2 (5 bases). Germline V lookup: CDR1 SGHTA, CDR2 FQGNSA. The CDR3 runs 14 residues. The germline V and J ends were trimmed by 4 bases and 0 bases, with 10 bases remaining between them. CDR3 residues: CASSSDFSSYEQYF. CDR3 DNA sequence: TGTGCCAGCAGCTCGGACTTTAGCTCCTACGAGCAGTACTTC. Full variable domain (rest looked up from reference TRBV7-2 and TRBJ2-7): GAGVSQSPSNKVTEKGKDVELRCDPISGHTALYWYRQSLGQGLEFLIYFQGNSAPDKSGLPSDRFSAERTGGSVSTLTIQRTQQEDSAVYLCASSSDFSSYEQYFGPGTRLTVT.

The V and J genes are TRBV5-6 and TRBJ2-4, with 8 bases that match TRBD1. CDR1 and CDR2 (germline): SGHDT, YYEEEE. The CDR3 extends over 13 amino acids. V shed 9 bases, J shed 7 bases, and the junction held 9 bases outside the gene matches. CDR3 region: CATAAQGANIQYF. The CDR3 DNA sequence: TGTGCCACGGCAGCCCAGGGGGCGAACATTCAGTACTTC. Complete variable domain (other parts from reference TRBV5-6 and TRBJ2-4): DAGVTQSPTHLIKTRGQQVTLRCSPKSGHDTVSWYQQALGQGPQFIFQYYEEEERQRGNFPDRFSGHQFPNYSSELNVNALLLGDSALYLCATAAQGANIQYFGAGTRLSVL.

V usage is TRBV24-1 and J usage is TRBJ1-5; tentatively, D is TRBD1 (6 bases). The V gene lost 4 bases and the J gene lost 6 bases, with 12 bases spanning the gap. Germline V gene data show CDR1 as KGHDR and CDR2 as SFDVKD. The CDR3 covers 14 residues. DNA for the CDR3: TGTGCCACCAGTGAAACAGGGAGGTTTCAGCCCCAGCATTTT. Translation: CATSETGRFQPQHF.

This chain connects TRBV19 to TRBJ2-7, with a tentative D call TRBD2 (5 bases). Looked up from germline, CDR1 is LNHDA and CDR2 is SQIVND (reference sequence). Trimming removed 7 bases at V and 2 bases at J, with 24 bases between. The CDR3 loop spans 17 amino acids. This CDR3 reads CASTFSESTSGTYEQYF. The CDR3 region has the DNA TGTGCCAGTACCTTCAGTGAATCAACGAGCGGCACCTACGAGCAGTACTTC.

This clonotype was counted between two and nine times. The J gene is TRBJ2-7, the V gene TRBV28; the D is unclear. From germline, CDR1 is MDHEN and CDR2 SYDVKM. CDR3 size: 15 residues. V was shortened by 6 bases and J by 2 bases, with 17 bases between the two germline ends. The CDR3 DNA reads as TGTGCCAGCAGCCCAAATCTCGGGTCTCCCTACGAGCAGTACTTC. It yields the protein CASSPNLGSPYEQYF.

The chain links TRBV18 to TRBJ1-1; D ambiguous. Trimming shortened V by 6 bases and J by 0 bases, and 8 bases separated the two germline ends. Germline V gene data show CDR1 as KGHSH and CDR2 as LQKENI. The CDR3 length is 13 residues. The CDR3 bases are TGTGCCAGCTCTGCCACAATGAACACTGAAGCTTTCTTT. Protein: CASSATMNTEAFF.

The rearrangement joins TRBV13 to TRBJ1-2; TRBD1 matches 7 bases. CDR1 and CDR2 from the germline V gene are PRHDT and FYEKMQ (reference sequence). The ends lost 3 bases at V and 2 bases at J; junction bases unmatched: 3. The CDR3 sequence is 14 residues long. This chain's CDR3 is CASSLMTGNYGYTF. The CDR3 bases are TGTGCCAGCAGCTTGATGACAGGGAACTATGGCTACACCTTC.

The chain couples TRBV5-1 to TRBJ1-1; D possibly corresponds to TRBD1 (5 bases). Germline CDR1 and CDR2: SGHRS and YFSETQ. The CDR3 has 14 amino acids. V lost 0 bases, J lost 5 bases, and 11 bases lay in between. The CDR3 reads CASSLGQGKTEAFF. As DNA, the CDR3 is TGCGCCAGCAGCTTGGGTCAGGGAAAAACTGAAGCTTTCTTT.

The CDR3 is CASGPVAGEQETQYF. CDR3 bases: TGTGCCAGCGGTCCGGTAGCGGGAGAGCAAGAGACCCAGTACTTC. The rearrangement uses TRBV11-1 and TRBJ2-5; 9 bases fit TRBD2. Per the germline V gene, CDR1 is SGHAT and CDR2 is FQDESV (reference sequence). J gave up 2 bases and V 8 bases, and 9 bases lay outside the gene matches. This CDR3 spans 15 amino acids.

This clonotype showed up just a few times. The rearrangement joins TRBV5-1 to TRBJ1-2, with D possibly TRBD1 on 5 matching bases. Germline CDR1 is SGHRS and CDR2 is YFSETQ. V lost 4 bases and J lost 3, with 13 bases in between. The CDR3 runs 14 residues. The CDR3 coding sequence is TGCGCCAGCAGCCCCGAGGGGCTGGACTATGGCTACACCTTC. It translates to CASSPEGLDYGYTF.

This sequence joins TRBV12-3 or TRBV12-4 and TRBJ1-1; D not certain. Trimming left V 6 bases short and J 1 base short, with 9 bases between. The CDR3 has 13 amino acids. In nucleotides, the CDR3 is TGTGCCAGCAGGAGACGGGAGAACACTGAAGCTTTCTTT. It translates to CASRRRENTEAFF.

This chain joins TRBV7-2 and TRBJ1-5; maybe TRBD1 (6 bases). Trimming removed 2 bases from V and 0 bases from J, with 11 bases in between. The CDR3 has 16 residues. From germline, CDR1 is SGHTA and CDR2 FQGNSA. The CDR3 nucleotides read TGTGCCAGCAGCTTATTACGGACAGTTAGCAATCAGCCCCAGCATTTT. This encodes CASSLLRTVSNQPQHF.

J is TRBJ1-5 and V is TRBV11-2; 7 bases agree with TRBD1. From germline, CDR1 is SGHAT and CDR2 FQNNGV. V lost 5 bases to trimming and J lost 3 bases; unmatched junction nucleotides: 7. The length of the CDR3 is 15 residues. CDR3 nucleotides: TGTGCCAGCAGCCGGGGGACAGTCTACAATCAGCCCCAGCATTTT. It yields the protein CASSRGTVYNQPQHF.

This chain joins TRBV24-1 and TRBJ2-1, with a weak D call TRBD2 (5 bases). Germline CDR1 reads KGHDR; CDR2 reads SFDVKD. V was cut by 3 bases and J by 5 bases, with 13 bases left in between. This CDR3 has 15 amino acids. As DNA, the CDR3 is TGTGCCACCAGTGATCAGAGTAGCGCCAACAATGAGCAGTTCTTC. It encodes CATSDQSSANNEQFF.

The V and J genes are TRBV6-2 or TRBV6-3 and TRBJ2-7; 13 bases map to TRBD2. This CDR3 region has 16 residues. J was trimmed by 5 bases and V by 7 bases; bases with no gene match: 11. The V gene's germline CDR1 is MNHEY and CDR2 SVGEGT. This chain's CDR3 is CASNRTSGRESDEQYF. CDR3 DNA: TGTGCCAGCAACCGGACTAGCGGGAGAGAGTCGGACGAGCAGTACTTC.

In this sample, this clonotype turned up once. This chain uses TRBV28 with TRBJ1-5; D might be TRBD1 (6 bases). Germline loops: CDR1 MDHEN, CDR2 SYDVKM. The ends were cut back, 5 bases at V and 5 bases at J, with 22 bases in the middle. The CDR3 contains 17 residues. In DNA form, the CDR3 reads TGTGCCAGCAGTCAGGGGAGGGGGGCGGCTGCGTATCAGCCCCAGCATTTT. It codes for CASSQGRGAAAYQPQHF. Looking up the rest from reference TRBV28 and TRBJ1-5 gives the full variable domain: DVKVTQSSRYLVKRTGEKVFLECVQDMDHENMFWYRQDPGLGLRLIYFSYDVKMKEKGDIPEGYSVSREKKERFSLILESASTNQTSMYLCASSQGRGAAAYQPQHFGDGTRLSIL.

This clonotype has only one observation. The rearrangement uses TRBV5-1 and TRBJ1-2; D gene uncertain. Germline V gives CDR1 SGHRS, CDR2 YFSETQ. Trimming shortened V by 4 bases and J by 4 bases, and 14 bases separated the two germline ends. This CDR3 has 14 amino acids. The CDR3 region has the DNA TGCGCCAGCAGCCGCGACGACACGGCCTATGGCTACACCTTC. Translation gives CASSRDDTAYGYTF.